This TCR beta chain appears in the sequencing data of a study of technical replicates of blood from a handful of donors. Here immunoSEQ multiplex PCR was the method, and the copy in TCRdb shows in-frame clones only, minus some. The sample has roughly 100,000 clones, around 93% seen once; the top ten hold under 0.4%. The CDR3 runs 12 residues. Germline CDR1 is LNHNV and CDR2 is YYDKDF (reference sequence). V lost 2 bases to trimming and J lost 7 bases, with 5 bases between them. The TCR originated in a human donor in good health. The rearrangement links TRBV15 to TRBJ1-4; D is undetermined. Material: T cells isolated from PBMCs. The CDR3 loop is CATSRSSEKLFF. CDR3 nucleotides: TGTGCCACCAGCAGATCTTCTGAAAAACTGTTTTTT.